The sample holds one count of the clone carrying this TCR beta chain. The target antigen is unknown. This CDR3 has 13 amino acids. Germline lookup yields CDR1 PRHDT and CDR2 FYEKMQ (reference sequence). Trimming cost V 3 bases and J 6 bases, with 12 bases left between them. With 60 Vbeta and 13 Jbeta primers, the PCR was carried out. Assay used: immunoSEQ multiplex PCR; TCRdb lists only in-frame clones, some missing. The sample holds some 200,000 clones, around 77% seen once. The data were taken from a study of cytomegalovirus exposure and HLA in healthy donors. Points from the study as a whole: In an earlier analysis, in about 530 donors, most V segments appeared productive either ~87% or ~30% of the time. In a later analysis, DRB1 alleles had the most associated TCRs; HLA-C alleles the fewest.

The rearrangement links TRBV13 to TRBJ2-7; tentative D call: TRBD1 (6 bases). The material sequenced was PBMCs. The receptor's source is a woman in her 30s in good health and CMV-seronegative. CDR3 region: CASSFVQGREQYF. The CDR3 nucleotides read TGTGCCAGCAGCTTCGTTCAGGGGCGCGAGCAGTACTTC.